This TCR beta chain was observed in a study of post-analysis software for immune sequencing data. Study-wide points: Multiple sclerosis patients had significantly lower normalized Chao1 diversity than controls. Batch-matched samples strongly co-clustered by F measure.

In its sample, this clonotype was seen a few times. What it recognizes is unknown. cDNA libraries of TCR beta carried unique molecular identifiers. The source material, roughly 0.85 to 10 million T cells, gave rise to roughly 500,000 cDNA molecules. Each CDR3 protein gets one entry after TCRdb re-called the PCR reads with MiXCR. The sample lists roughly 730,000 distinct CDR3 sequences; roughly 29% were seen once. This clonotype was obtained from a girl between 5 and 17 years old with multiple sclerosis. Specimen: blood.

The CDR3 protein is CASSFLRLGEDTQYF. CDR3 in DNA: TGTGCCAGCAGTTTCCTGCGGTTGGGGGAAGATACGCAGTATTTT. The chain couples TRBV27 to TRBJ2-3; perhaps D is TRBD1 or TRBD2 (5 bases each). The ends were cut back, 3 bases at V and 5 bases at J, with 15 bases in the middle. From germline, CDR1 is MNHEY and CDR2 SMNVEV (reference sequence). This CDR3 comprises 15 residues.